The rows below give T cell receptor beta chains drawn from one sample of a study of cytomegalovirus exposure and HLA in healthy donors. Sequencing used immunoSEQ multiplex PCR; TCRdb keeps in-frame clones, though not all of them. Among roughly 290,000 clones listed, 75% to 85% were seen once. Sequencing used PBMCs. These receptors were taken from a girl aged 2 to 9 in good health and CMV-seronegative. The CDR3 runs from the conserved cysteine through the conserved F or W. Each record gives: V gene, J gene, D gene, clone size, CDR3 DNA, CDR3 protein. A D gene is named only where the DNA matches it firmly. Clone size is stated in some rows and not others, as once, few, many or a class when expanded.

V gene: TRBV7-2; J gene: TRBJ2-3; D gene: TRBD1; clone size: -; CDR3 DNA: TGTGCCAGCAGCGCAGACAGGGTTGGGCCAGATACGCAGTATTTT; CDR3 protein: CASSADRVGPDTQYF
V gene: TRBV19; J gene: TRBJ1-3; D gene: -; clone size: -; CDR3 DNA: TGTGCCAGTACCAGGGCGAGAGCAAACTCTGGAAACACCATATATTTT; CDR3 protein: CASTRARANSGNTIYF
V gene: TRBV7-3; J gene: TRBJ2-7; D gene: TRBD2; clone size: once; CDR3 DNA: TGTGCCAGCAGCTTATACGGACTAGTCCCCTACGAGCAGTACTTC; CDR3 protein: CASSLYGLVPYEQYF
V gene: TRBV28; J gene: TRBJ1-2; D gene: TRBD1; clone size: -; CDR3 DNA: TGTGCCAGCAGACGCCCGAACAGGGGCGGCGGCTATGGCTACACCTTC; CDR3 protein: CASRRPNRGGGYGYTF
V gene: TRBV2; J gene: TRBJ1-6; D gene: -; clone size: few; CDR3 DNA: TGTGCCAGCAGTGAGGTAGCAAGCTCCTATAATTCACCCCTCCACTTT; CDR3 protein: CASSEVASSYNSPLHF
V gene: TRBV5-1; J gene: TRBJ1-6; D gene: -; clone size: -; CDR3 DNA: TGCGCCAGCAGCTTCGGGGCAGGGGACTATAATTCACCCCTCCACTTT; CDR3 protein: CASSFGAGDYNSPLHF
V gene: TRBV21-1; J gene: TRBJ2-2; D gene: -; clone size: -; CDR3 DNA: TGTGCCAGCAGCAAAGAACAAACTAGCGGGAGGAACACCGGGGAGCTGTTTTTT; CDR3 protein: CASSKEQTSGRNTGELFF
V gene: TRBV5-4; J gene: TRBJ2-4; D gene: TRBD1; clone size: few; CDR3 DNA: TGTGCCAGCAGCTTTAGTACAGGGGATAGGGCCAAAAACATTCAGTACTTC; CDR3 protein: CASSFSTGDRAKNIQYF
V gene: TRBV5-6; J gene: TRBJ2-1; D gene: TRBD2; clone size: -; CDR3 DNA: TGTGCCACCCAGAAGCGGGGGGGGTACAATGAGCAGTTCTTC; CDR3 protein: CATQKRGGYNEQFF
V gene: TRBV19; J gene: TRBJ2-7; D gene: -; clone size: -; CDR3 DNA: TGTGCCAGTAGTATAGGAGGGAGCTCCTACGAGCAGTACTTC; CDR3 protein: CASSIGGSSYEQYF
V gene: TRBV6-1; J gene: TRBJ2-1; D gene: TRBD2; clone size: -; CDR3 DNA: TGTGCCAGCAGTGAAAAGGGCGGGCTAGCGGGAGCGGATGAGCAGTTCTTC; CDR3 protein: CASSEKGGLAGADEQFF
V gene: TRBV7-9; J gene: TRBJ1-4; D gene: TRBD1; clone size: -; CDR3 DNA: TGTGCCAGCAGCTTAGCGGTACAGGGGGCACAGAATGAAAAACTGTTTTTT; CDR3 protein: CASSLAVQGAQNEKLFF
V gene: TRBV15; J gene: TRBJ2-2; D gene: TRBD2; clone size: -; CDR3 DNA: TGTGCCACCAGCAGAGGGACTAGCGGGAGAGGTCGCACCGGGGAGCTGTTTTTT; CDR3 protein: CATSRGTSGRGRTGELFF
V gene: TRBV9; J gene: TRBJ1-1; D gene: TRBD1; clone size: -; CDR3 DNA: TGTGCCAGCAGCGGCCCGGACAGGAGAGCTGAAGCTTTCTTT; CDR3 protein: CASSGPDRRAEAFF
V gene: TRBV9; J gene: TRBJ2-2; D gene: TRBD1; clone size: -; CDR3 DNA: TGTGCCAGCAGCGCGGACAGGGGTGTCACCGGGGAGCTGTTTTTT; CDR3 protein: CASSADRGVTGELFF
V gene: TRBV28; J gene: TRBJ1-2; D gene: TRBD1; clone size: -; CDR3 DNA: TGTGCCAGCAGGCTCGAGGACAGGGGATGGGGTAACTATGGCTACACCTTC; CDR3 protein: CASRLEDRGWGNYGYTF
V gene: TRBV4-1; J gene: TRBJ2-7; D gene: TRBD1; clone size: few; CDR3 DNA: TGCGCCAGCAGCCAAGAGTCCGGGACAGGCCAAAGGTACTACGAGCAGTACTTC; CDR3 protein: CASSQESGTGQRYYEQYF
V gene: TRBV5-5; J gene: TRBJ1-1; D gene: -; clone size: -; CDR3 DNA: TGTGCCAGCAGCTTAGGCACAGATGAAGCTTTCTTT; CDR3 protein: CASSLGTDEAFF
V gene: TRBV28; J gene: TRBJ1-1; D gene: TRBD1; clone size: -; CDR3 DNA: TGTGCCAGCAGTCAGGGGGCGCTGCGAGCTTTCTTT; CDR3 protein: CASSQGALRAFF
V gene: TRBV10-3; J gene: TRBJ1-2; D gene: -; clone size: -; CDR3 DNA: TGTGCCATCAGTACAAACTATCCAGGGCCCTATGGCTACACCTTC; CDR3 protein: CAISTNYPGPYGYTF
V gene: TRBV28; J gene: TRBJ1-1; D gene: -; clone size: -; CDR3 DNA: TGTGCCAGCAGTACACCGGGTTACACTGAAGCTTTCTTT; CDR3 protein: CASSTPGYTEAFF
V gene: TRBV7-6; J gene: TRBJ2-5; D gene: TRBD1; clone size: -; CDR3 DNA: TGTGCCAGCAGCTTAGGGGCAGGGGGTCACCAAGAGACCCAGTACTTC; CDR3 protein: CASSLGAGGHQETQYF
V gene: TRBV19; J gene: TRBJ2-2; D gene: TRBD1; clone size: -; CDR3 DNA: TGTGCCAGTACTGGACAGGGGAGAGCCGGGGAGCTGTTTTTT; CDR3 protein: CASTGQGRAGELFF
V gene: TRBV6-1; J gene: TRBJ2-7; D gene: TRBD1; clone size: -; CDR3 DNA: TGTGCCAGCAGTTTCATCCACAGGGGAACCTACGAGCAGTACTTC; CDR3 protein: CASSFIHRGTYEQYF
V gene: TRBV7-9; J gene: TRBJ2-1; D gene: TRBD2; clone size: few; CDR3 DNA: TGTGCCGCGATAGCGGGGGGCGTTTACAATGAGCAGTTCTTC; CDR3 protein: CAAIAGGVYNEQFF
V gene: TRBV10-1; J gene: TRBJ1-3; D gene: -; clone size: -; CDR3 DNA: TGCGCCAGCAGTGACCCGTCGGACACCATATATTTT; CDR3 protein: CASSDPSDTIYF
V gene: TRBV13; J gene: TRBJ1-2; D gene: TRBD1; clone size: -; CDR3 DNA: TGTGCCAGCAGCCAAGGGACAGGGCCCGGCTACACCTTC; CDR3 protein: CASSQGTGPGYTF
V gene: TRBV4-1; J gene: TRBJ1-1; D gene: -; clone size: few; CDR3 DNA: TGCGCCAGCAGCCAAGATCGGAGGGTAAACACTGAAGCTTTCTTT; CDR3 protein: CASSQDRRVNTEAFF
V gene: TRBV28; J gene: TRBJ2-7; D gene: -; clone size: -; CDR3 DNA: TGTGCCAGCAGTTTTCTTGCGGGGTCGCAAGAGCAGTACTTC; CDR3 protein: CASSFLAGSQEQYF
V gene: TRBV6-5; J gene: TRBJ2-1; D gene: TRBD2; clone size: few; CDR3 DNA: TGTGCCAGCAGTTATAGCGGGAGCTCCTACAATGAGCAGTTCTTC; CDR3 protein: CASSYSGSSYNEQFF
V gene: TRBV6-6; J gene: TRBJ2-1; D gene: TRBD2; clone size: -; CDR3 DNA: TGTGCCAGCAGGTCGGCGGGAGCCTACAATGAGCAGTTCTTC; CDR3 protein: CASRSAGAYNEQFF
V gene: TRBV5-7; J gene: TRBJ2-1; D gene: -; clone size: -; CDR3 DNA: TGTGCCAGCAGCTACTGCCAGGGAAGTGTCCCCTACAATGAGCAGTTCTTC; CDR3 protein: CASSYCQGSVPYNEQFF
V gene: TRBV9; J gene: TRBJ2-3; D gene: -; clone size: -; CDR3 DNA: TGTGCCAGCACCTCAGGGAGCACAGATACGCAGTATTTT; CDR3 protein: CASTSGSTDTQYF
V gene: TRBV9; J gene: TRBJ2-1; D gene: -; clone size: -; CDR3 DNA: TGTGCCAGCAGCGTAGCGGAGGGATCGGGGAATGAGCAGTTCTTC; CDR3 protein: CASSVAEGSGNEQFF
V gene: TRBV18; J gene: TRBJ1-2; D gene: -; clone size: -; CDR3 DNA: TGTGCCAGCTCACCACGGGCAGGGGCCGATCTAAGGCTCGGCTTATCTGAGGGCTACACCTTC; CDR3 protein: CASSPRAGADLRLGLSEGYTF
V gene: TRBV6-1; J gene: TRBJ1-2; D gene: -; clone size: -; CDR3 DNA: TGTGCCAGCAGTGAAGCGACCCCCGGAAGGAGCTATGGCTACACCTTC; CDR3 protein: CASSEATPGRSYGYTF
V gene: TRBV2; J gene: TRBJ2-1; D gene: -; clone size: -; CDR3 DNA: TGTGCCAGCAGCCGAACGGGGGGCCTAAAGGGCAATGAGCAGTTCTTC; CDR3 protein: CASSRTGGLKGNEQFF
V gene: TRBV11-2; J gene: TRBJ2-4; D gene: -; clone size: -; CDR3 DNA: TGTGCCAGCAGCTTAGCTCAGGGGCTAAACATTCAGTACTTC; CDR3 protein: CASSLAQGLNIQYF
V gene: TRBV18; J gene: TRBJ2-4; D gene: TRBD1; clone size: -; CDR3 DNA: TGTGCCAGCTCTACCGGGGGCAGGGGGCGAAACATTCAGTACTTC; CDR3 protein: CASSTGGRGRNIQYF
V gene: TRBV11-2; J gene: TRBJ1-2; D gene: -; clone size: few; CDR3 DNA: TGTGCCAGCAGCTTATCCAACAGTCTTAGATATGGCTACACCTTC; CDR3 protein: CASSLSNSLRYGYTF
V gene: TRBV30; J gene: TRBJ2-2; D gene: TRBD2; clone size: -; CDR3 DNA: TGTGCCTGGAGTGGGACTAGCTCCGGTGCCGGGGAGCTGTTTTTT; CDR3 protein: CAWSGTSSGAGELFF
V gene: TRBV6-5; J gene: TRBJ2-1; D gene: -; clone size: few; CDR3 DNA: TGTTCAACCTCGACGGGATACAATGAGCAGTTCTTC; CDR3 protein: CSTSTGYNEQFF
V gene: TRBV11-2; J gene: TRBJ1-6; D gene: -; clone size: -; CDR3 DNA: TGTGCCAGCAGCTTAGGACGGAGGAATTCACCCCTCCACTTT; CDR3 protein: CASSLGRRNSPLHF
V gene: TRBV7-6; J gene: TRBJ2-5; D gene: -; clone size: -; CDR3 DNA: TGTGCCAGCAGCTTAGTTGCTCCCTACGCGCAAGAGACCCAGTACTTC; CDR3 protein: CASSLVAPYAQETQYF
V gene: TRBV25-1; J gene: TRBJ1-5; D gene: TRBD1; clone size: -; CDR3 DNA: TGTGCCAGCAGTGAATATTATAGGGACAGGGCCAATCAGCCCCAGCATTTT; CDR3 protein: CASSEYYRDRANQPQHF
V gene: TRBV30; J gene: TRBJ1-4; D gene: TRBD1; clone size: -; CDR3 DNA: TGTGCCTGGAGGTCCCTACAGGGGGCAGGTGAAAAACTGTTTTTT; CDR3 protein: CAWRSLQGAGEKLFF
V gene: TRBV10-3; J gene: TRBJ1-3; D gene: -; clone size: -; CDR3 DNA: TGTGCCATCACTAAAGAGGAAACTCCACTCACAGGGCAAACAAACACCATATATTTT; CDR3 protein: CAITKEETPLTGQTNTIYF
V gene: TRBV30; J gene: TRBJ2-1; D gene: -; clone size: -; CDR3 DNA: TGTGCCTCGCTAGGGACTCCCCACAATGAGCAGTTCTTC; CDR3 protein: CASLGTPHNEQFF
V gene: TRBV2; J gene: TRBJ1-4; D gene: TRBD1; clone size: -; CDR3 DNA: TGTGCCAGCAGTGTCCCGACAGGGACTAATGAAAAACTGTTTTTT; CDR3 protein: CASSVPTGTNEKLFF
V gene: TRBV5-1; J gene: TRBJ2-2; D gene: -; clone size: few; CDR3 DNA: TGCGCCAGCAGCTTGGTGGCAGAGGCCGGGGAGCTGTTTTTT; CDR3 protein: CASSLVAEAGELFF
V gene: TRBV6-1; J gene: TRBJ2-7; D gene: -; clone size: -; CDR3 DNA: TGTGCCAGCCAATTCAGGGTGGTCAGCTCCTACGAGCAGTACTTC; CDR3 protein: CASQFRVVSSYEQYF
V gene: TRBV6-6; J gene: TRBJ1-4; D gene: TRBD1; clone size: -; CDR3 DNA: TGTGCCAGCAGACGAGGGACAGCAACTAATGAAAAACTGTTTTTT; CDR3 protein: CASRRGTATNEKLFF
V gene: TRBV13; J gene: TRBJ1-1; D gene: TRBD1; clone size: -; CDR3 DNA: TGTGCCAGCAGGCTGACAGGGGGTGTAGCTGAAGCTTTCTTT; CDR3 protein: CASRLTGGVAEAFF
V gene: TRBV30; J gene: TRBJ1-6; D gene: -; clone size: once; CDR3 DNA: TGTGCCTGGAGTCCTAACAGGGATTCACCCCTCCACTTT; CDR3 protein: CAWSPNRDSPLHF
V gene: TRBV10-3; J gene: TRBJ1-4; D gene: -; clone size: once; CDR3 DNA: TGTGCCATCAGTGAGTCCGGACAACGGGAAAAACTGTTTTTT; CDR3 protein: CAISESGQREKLFF
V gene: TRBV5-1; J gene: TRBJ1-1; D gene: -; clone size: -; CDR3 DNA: TGCGCCAGCAAATCCAGGTCAGGGGCCAGGGAAGCTTTCTTT; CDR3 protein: CASKSRSGAREAFF
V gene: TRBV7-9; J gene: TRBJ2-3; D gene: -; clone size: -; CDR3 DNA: TGTGCCAGCAGCTTTGAGATGGGGGCGTCAGATACGCAGTATTTT; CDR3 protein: CASSFEMGASDTQYF